This T cell receptor (beta chain) is drawn from a study of blood T cell repertoires in COVID-19. Regarding this clone: The sample carries other DNA sequences with the same CDR3.

This CDR3 is built from 12 residues. The germline CDR1 and CDR2 sequences are KGHSH and LQKENI. The ends were cut back, 2 bases at V and 3 bases at J, with 4 bases in the middle. Produced via immunoSEQ multiplex PCR; TCRdb's table is partial and in-frame only. The table includes roughly 430,000 clones, roughly 90% detected once. This receptor was obtained from a woman between 18 and 29 years old who had been exposed to COVID-19. The sequencing input was PBMCs or T cells enriched from blood (not recorded which). V and J are TRBV18 and TRBJ2-5; D gene unclear. CDR3 loop: CASSPIEETQYF. The CDR3 DNA sequence: TGTGCCAGCTCACCAATCGAAGAGACCCAGTACTTC.